This entry lists 6 T cell receptor beta chains sequenced from one sample in a study of graft-versus-host responses after intestinal transplantation. Clones were sequenced by immunoSEQ multiplex PCR, and TCRdb holds only the in-frame ones, with some missing. The sample contains some 100,000 clones, around 93% of which appear only once. These receptors' targets are unknown. Sequenced here: unstimulated CD8+ T cells sorted from spleen or lymph node cells, sampled before transplant. The receptors here all came from a human donor who was the organ donor for an intestinal transplant.

This chain links TRBV29-1 with TRBJ1-2; TRBD1 might be the D (6 bases). Trimming took off 7 bases at V and 5 bases at J, with 23 bases between the two ends. Germline CDR1 SQVTM, CDR2 ANQGSEA. The CDR3 covers 15 residues. CDR3 residues: CSAPCCGGGRYGYTF. CDR3 nucleotides: TGCAGCGCCCCTTGTTGTGGGGGGGGGCGGTATGGCTACACCTTC.

The chain combines TRBV29-1 with TRBJ1-2, with a weak D call TRBD1 (5 bases). The CDR3 spans 14 residues. Trimming took 1 base from V and 8 from J, leaving 17 bases between them. Germline V gene lookup returns CDR1 SQVTM and CDR2 ANQGSEA. CDR3 loop: CSVEARVDSGGYTF. CDR3 DNA sequence: TGCAGCGTTGAAGCCAGGGTTGATTCTGGAGGCTACACCTTC. The complete variable domain, with remaining parts taken from reference TRBV29-1 and TRBJ1-2, reads SAVISQKPSRDICQRGTSLTIQCQVDSQVTMMFWYRQQPGQSLTLIATANQGSEATYESGFVIDKFPISRPNLTFSTLTVSNMSPEDSSIYLCSVEARVDSGGYTFGSGTRLTVV.

V gene TRBV28 combines with J gene TRBJ2-7; D perhaps matches TRBD2 (6 bases). Trimming shortened V by 1 base and J by 1 base, and 17 bases separated the two germline ends. The CDR3 totals 17 residues. Germline-derived CDR1 and CDR2 are MDHEN and SYDVKM. The CDR3 region has the DNA TGTGCCAGCAGTTTATCATTAGCGGTTCAGGAGTCCTACGAGCAGTACTTC. It specifies CASSLSLAVQESYEQYF.

The V and J genes are TRBV7-9 and TRBJ2-3; no clear D. CDR3 length: 18 amino acids. V lost 7 bases to trimming and J lost 5 bases, with 28 bases between them. CDR1 SEHNR and CDR2 FQNEAQ come from the germline V gene (reference sequence). For the CDR3, the DNA is TGTGCCAGCAATGGTGCCAGTAGCATACGTTTTCATGGAGATACGCAGTATTTT. Its protein is CASNGASSIRFHGDTQYF.

The chain couples TRBV19 to TRBJ1-6; tentatively, D is TRBD1 (5 bases). Germline assignment: CDR1 LNHDA and CDR2 SQIVND (reference sequence). Trimming pared 3 bases from V and 3 bases from J, leaving 9 bases between. This CDR3 contains 15 residues. Here the CDR3 DNA reads TGTGCCAGTAGTATTCGGGACTTCTATAATTCACCCCTCCACTTT. Encoded protein: CASSIRDFYNSPLHF.

This rearrangement joins TRBV7-6 to TRBJ2-1; 13 nucleotides line up with TRBD2. Germline loops: CDR1 SGHVS, CDR2 FNYEAQ. J lost 2 bases, V lost 6 bases, and 4 bases had no gene match. This CDR3 is built from 16 residues. CDR3 residues: CASSALAGGPYNEQFF. DNA of the CDR3: TGTGCCAGCAGTGCACTAGCGGGAGGGCCCTACAATGAGCAGTTCTTC.